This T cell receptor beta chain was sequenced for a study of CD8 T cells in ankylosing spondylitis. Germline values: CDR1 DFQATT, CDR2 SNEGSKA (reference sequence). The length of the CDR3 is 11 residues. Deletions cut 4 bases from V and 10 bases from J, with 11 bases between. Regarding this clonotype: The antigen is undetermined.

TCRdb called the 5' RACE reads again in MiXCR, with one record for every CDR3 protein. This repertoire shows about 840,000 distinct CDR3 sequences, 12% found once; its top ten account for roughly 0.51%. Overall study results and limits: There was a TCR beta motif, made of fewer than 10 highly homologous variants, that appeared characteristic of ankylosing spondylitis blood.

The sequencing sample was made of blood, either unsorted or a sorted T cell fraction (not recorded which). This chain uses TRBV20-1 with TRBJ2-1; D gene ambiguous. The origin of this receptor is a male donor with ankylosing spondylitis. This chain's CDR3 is CSANVGREQFF. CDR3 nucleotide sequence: TGCAGTGCTAACGTAGGTAGGGAGCAGTTCTTC.